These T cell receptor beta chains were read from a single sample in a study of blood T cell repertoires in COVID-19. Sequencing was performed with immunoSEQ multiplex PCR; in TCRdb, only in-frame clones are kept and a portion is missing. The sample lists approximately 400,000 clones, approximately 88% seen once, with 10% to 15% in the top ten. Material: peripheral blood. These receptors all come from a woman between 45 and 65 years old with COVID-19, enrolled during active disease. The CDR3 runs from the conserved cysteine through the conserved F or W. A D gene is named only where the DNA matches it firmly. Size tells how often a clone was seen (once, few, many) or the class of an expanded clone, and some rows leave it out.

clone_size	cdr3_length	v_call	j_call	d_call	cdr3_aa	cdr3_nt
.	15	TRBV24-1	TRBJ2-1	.	CATSEVTDSNNEQFF	TGTGCCACCAGTGAGGTCACCGACAGTAACAATGAGCAGTTCTTC
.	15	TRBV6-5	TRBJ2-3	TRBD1	CASSPRDRGTDTQYF	TGTGCCAGCAGCCCGAGGGACAGGGGCACAGATACGCAGTATTTT
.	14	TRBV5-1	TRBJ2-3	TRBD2	CASSSRDYTDTQYF	TGCGCCAGCAGCTCCCGGGACTACACAGATACGCAGTATTTT
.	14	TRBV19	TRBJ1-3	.	CASSEGTSGNTIYF	TGTGCCAGTAGTGAAGGGACATCTGGAAACACCATATATTTT
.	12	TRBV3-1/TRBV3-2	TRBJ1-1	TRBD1	CASSPRTGGAFF	TGTGCCAGCAGCCCTAGGACAGGGGGAGCTTTCTTT
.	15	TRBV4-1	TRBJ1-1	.	CASRGSPHGGAEAFF	TGCGCCAGCAGGGGATCCCCTCATGGAGGGGCTGAAGCTTTCTTT
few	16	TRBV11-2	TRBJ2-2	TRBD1	CASSRRGTGNTGELFF	TGTGCCAGCAGCCGACGGGGGACAGGGAACACCGGGGAGCTGTTTTTT
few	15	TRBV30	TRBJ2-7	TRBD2	CAWSVRLAGSPEQYF	TGTGCCTGGAGTGTACGACTAGCGGGGTCCCCCGAGCAGTACTTC
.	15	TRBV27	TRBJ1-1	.	CASSNQGTVNTEAFF	TGTGCCAGCAGTAATCAGGGGACGGTGAACACTGAAGCTTTCTTT
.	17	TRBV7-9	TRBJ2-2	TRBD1	CASSPISGGMNTGELFF	TGTGCCAGCAGCCCGATTTCAGGGGGCATGAACACCGGGGAGCTGTTTTTT
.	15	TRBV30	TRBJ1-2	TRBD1	CAWRYRDRYNYGYTF	TGTGCCTGGAGATACCGGGACAGATATAACTATGGCTACACCTTC
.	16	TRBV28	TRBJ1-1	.	CASSSHAGGRNTEAFF	TGTGCCAGCAGTTCCCACGCGGGTGGGAGGAACACTGAAGCTTTCTTT
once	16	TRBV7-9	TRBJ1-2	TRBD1	CASSQPRDRVSYGYTF	TGTGCCAGCAGCCAACCTCGGGACAGGGTTTCTTATGGCTACACCTTC
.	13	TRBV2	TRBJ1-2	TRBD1	CASSGGQAHGYTF	TGTGCCAGCAGTGGGGGACAGGCTCATGGCTACACCTTC
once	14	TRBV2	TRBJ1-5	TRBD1	CASSERQGSQPQHF	TGTGCCAGCAGTGAGAGACAGGGGAGTCAGCCCCAGCATTTT
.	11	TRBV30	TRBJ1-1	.	CAWRSTGGAFF	TGTGCCTGGAGGTCTACCGGGGGAGCTTTCTTT
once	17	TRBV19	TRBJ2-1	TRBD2	CASSPMRLSGGGNEQFF	TGTGCCAGTAGTCCCATGAGACTTAGCGGGGGAGGGAATGAGCAGTTCTTC
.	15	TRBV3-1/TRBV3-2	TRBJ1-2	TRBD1	CASSLQGQGNYGYTF	TGTGCCAGCAGCCTCCAAGGACAGGGTAACTATGGCTACACCTTC
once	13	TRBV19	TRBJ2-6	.	CATRQSGANVLTF	TGTGCCACCAGACAATCCGGGGCCAACGTCCTGACTTTC
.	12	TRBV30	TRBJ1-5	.	CAWGGSNQPQHF	TGTGCCTGGGGAGGGAGTAATCAGCCCCAGCATTTT
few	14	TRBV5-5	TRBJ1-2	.	CASNSIQGNYGYTF	TGTGCCAGCAACTCGATACAGGGTAACTATGGCTACACCTTC
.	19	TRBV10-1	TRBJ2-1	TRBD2	CASSEPDTWTSGTYNEQFF	TGCGCCAGCAGTGAGCCTGATACCTGGACTAGCGGTACGTACAATGAGCAGTTCTTC
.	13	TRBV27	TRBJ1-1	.	CASSFQAGTEAFF	TGTGCCAGCAGTTTTCAGGCGGGGACTGAAGCTTTCTTT
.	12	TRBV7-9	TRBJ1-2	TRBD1	CASWGQGNGYTF	TGTGCCAGCTGGGGACAGGGCAATGGCTACACCTTC
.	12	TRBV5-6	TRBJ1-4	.	CASSFGGEKLFF	TGTGCCAGCAGCTTCGGGGGTGAAAAACTGTTTTTT
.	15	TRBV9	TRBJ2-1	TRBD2	CASSPSGGYYNEQFF	TGTGCCAGCAGCCCTAGCGGGGGATATTACAATGAGCAGTTCTTC
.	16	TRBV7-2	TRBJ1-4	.	CASSRWGDGGNEKLFF	TGTGCCAGCAGCCGCTGGGGGGACGGCGGGAATGAAAAACTGTTTTTT
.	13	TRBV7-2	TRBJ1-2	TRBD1	CASSLQGQSSSTF	TGTGCCAGCAGCTTACAGGGACAGTCGAGCTCCACCTTC
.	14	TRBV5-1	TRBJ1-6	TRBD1	CASSQGAGNSPLHF	TGCGCCAGCAGCCAGGGGGCAGGGAATTCACCCCTCCACTTT
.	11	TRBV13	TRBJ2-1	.	CASSARNEQFF	TGTGCCAGCAGCGCCCGGAATGAGCAGTTCTTC
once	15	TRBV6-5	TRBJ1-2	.	CASSSVQYSNYGYTF	TGTGCCAGCAGTTCTGTACAGTATTCTAACTATGGCTACACCTTC